The 12 T cell receptor beta chains below were found in one sample sequenced in a study of blood T cell repertoires in COVID-19. Data came from immunoSEQ multiplex PCR; TCRdb stores just in-frame clones and leaves some out. The sample records approximately 60,000 clones, roughly four fifths being singletons. The sequencing input was peripheral blood. The origin of the receptors is a man aged 55 to 69 with acute or convalescent COVID-19.

The chain couples TRBV6-5 to TRBJ2-7; possible D gene TRBD2, 6 bases. V lost 2 bases and J lost 4, with 18 bases in between. The germline CDR1 and CDR2 sequences are MNHEY and SVGAGI. The CDR3 contains 16 residues. CDR3 sequence (DNA): TGTGCCAGCAGTTACCCGTTTCGGGACTTCCTATACGAGCAGTACTTC. Translating it yields CASSYPFRDFLYEQYF.

The chain couples TRBV9 to TRBJ1-1; 7 nucleotides line up with TRBD1. The CDR3 is made up of 17 amino acids. Germline CDR1 is SGDLS and CDR2 is YYNGEE. Germline trimming cut 4 bases from V and 0 bases from J; bases unmatched to any gene: 12. The CDR3 bases are TGTGCCAGCAGCCACCGAATCGGGGACAGAATGAACACTGAAGCTTTCTTT. It codes for CASSHRIGDRMNTEAFF.

V and J are TRBV3-1 (or the pseudogene TRBV3-2) and TRBJ2-1; TRBD1 aligns across 9 bases. CDR3 length equals 16 residues. Germline trimming cut 1 base from V and 9 bases from J; bases unmatched to any gene: 10. CDR1 LGHDT and CDR2 YNNKEL come from the germline V gene (reference sequence). The CDR3 region is CASSQGGTGRKAEQFF. DNA for the CDR3: TGTGCCAGCAGCCAAGGTGGGACAGGGAGGAAGGCTGAGCAGTTCTTC.

The chain recombines TRBV6-5 with TRBJ2-7, with D possibly being TRBD1 (6 bases). Germline CDR1 MNHEY, CDR2 SVGAGI. Trimming cost V 6 bases and J 3 bases, with 18 bases left between them. The CDR3 totals 15 residues. The CDR3 sequence: CASSGRSATGYEQYF. The CDR3 DNA reads as TGTGCCAGCAGCGGACGATCGGCGACAGGCTACGAGCAGTACTTC.

The chain links TRBV10-3 to TRBJ1-3; the match to TRBD1 covers 9 bases. Germline CDR1 and CDR2: ENHRY and SYGVKD. There are 13 residues in the CDR3. The V gene end was trimmed by 6 bases and the J gene end by 5 bases; junction bases not matched to a gene: 2. CDR3 sequence: CAIRGQGRNTIYF. CDR3 DNA: TGTGCCATCAGGGGACAGGGCAGAAACACCATATATTTT.

The chain carries TRBV5-6 and TRBJ2-1, with TRBD2 identical over 10 bases. The ends lost 2 bases at V and 4 bases at J; junction bases unmatched: 3. The CDR3 has 15 residues. Germline V lookup: CDR1 SGHDT, CDR2 YYEEEE. The DNA for the CDR3 is TGTGCCAGCAGCTTCGGACTAGCGGTATACAATGAGCAGTTCTTC. It codes for CASSFGLAVYNEQFF.

There are a few counts of this clone. The chain couples TRBV6-5 to TRBJ2-2, with 8 positions matching TRBD1. CDR1 is MNHEY, CDR2 SVGAGI, per germline. With V trimmed by 7 bases and J by 4 bases, 8 bases remained unmatched. The CDR3 contains 15 residues. The CDR3 DNA follows: TGTGCCAGCATTAGAACCGGGACAGGCACCGGGGAGCTGTTTTTT. This translates into CASIRTGTGTGELFF.

This clone was picked up one time. The chain combines TRBV6-6 with TRBJ1-5; possibly TRBD1 for D (6 bases). The V end lost 8 bases, the J end lost 1 base, and 9 bases lay between the germline ends. CDR3 size: 13 residues. Germline CDR1 reads MNHNY; CDR2 reads SVGAGI (reference sequence). As DNA, the CDR3 is TGTGCCAGCTCGCAGGGGAGCAATCAGCCCCAGCATTTT. Its protein product is CASSQGSNQPQHF.

The V call is TRBV19, the J call TRBJ2-3, with TRBD2 matching 9 bases. CDR3 size: 16 residues. Per the germline V gene, CDR1 is LNHDA and CDR2 is SQIVND (reference sequence). Unmatched junction bases numbered 2, after V lost 1 base and J lost 0 bases. The CDR3 DNA follows: TGTGCCAGTAGTATAGCTAGCGGGGTGAGCACAGATACGCAGTATTTT. Its translation is CASSIASGVSTDTQYF.

The gene calls are TRBV28 and TRBJ2-1, with D possibly being TRBD2 (6 bases). The length of the CDR3 is 17 residues. Trimming left V 4 bases short and J 8 bases short, with 24 bases between. Germline loops: CDR1 MDHEN, CDR2 SYDVKM. CDR3 amino acids: CASSSFRGDGVRDEQFF. The CDR3 DNA follows: TGTGCCAGCAGTTCCTTCCGCGGGGACGGGGTCCGGGATGAGCAGTTCTTC. The full variable domain, rest sourced from reference TRBV28 and TRBJ2-1, is DVKVTQSSRYLVKRTGEKVFLECVQDMDHENMFWYRQDPGLGLRLIYFSYDVKMKEKGDIPEGYSVSREKKERFSLILESASTNQTSMYLCASSSFRGDGVRDEQFFGPGTRLTVL.

The chain is built from TRBV20-1 and TRBJ2-1; tentatively, D is TRBD1 or TRBD2 (5 bases each). The V and J ends lost 3 bases and 8 bases respectively, with 17 bases between them. From germline, CDR1 is DFQATT and CDR2 SNEGSKA (reference sequence). The CDR3 consists of 14 residues. This CDR3 is CSASEGIRGDEQFF. In DNA form, the CDR3 reads TGCAGTGCTAGTGAGGGAATAAGGGGTGATGAGCAGTTCTTC.

This sequence joins TRBV6-2 or TRBV6-3 and TRBJ2-3, with a tentative D call TRBD2 (6 bases). Trimming removed 3 bases at V and 0 bases at J, with 13 bases between. There are 16 residues in the CDR3. Per the germline V gene, CDR1 is MNHEY and CDR2 is SVGEGT. CDR3 loop: CASSYVSGTSTDTQYF. CDR3 nucleotide sequence: TGTGCCAGCAGTTATGTTAGCGGAACTAGCACAGATACGCAGTATTTT.